A single sample is the source of the 21 T cell receptor beta chains below, sequenced in a study of lymphopenia after photon versus proton radiotherapy. Generated by immunoSEQ multiplex PCR, the TCRdb table keeps only in-frame clones and is missing some. The sample lists 150,000 to 200,000 clones, 75% to 90% occurring once. Sequenced material: peripheral blood, taken from a patient treated with photon-based radiotherapy. The receptors come from a man aged 45-65 years with gastric cancer.

The genes are TRBV7-9 and TRBJ2-7; 11 nucleotides align to TRBD1. The CDR3 is 15 residues long. The germline V gene has CDR1 SEHNR and CDR2 FQNEAQ (reference sequence). Unmatched junction bases numbered 4, after V lost 2 bases and J lost 4 bases. DNA of the CDR3: TGTGCCAGCAGCTTACCCGGACAGGGGGCGTACGAGCAGTACTTC. Translated, it gives CASSLPGQGAYEQYF.

The chain couples TRBV19 to TRBJ2-3; 9 bases map to TRBD1. The CDR3 has 16 amino acids. Germline loops: CDR1 LNHDA, CDR2 SQIVND (reference sequence). V dropped 3 bases and J dropped 3; count of bases not matched to a gene: 7. Here the CDR3 reads CASSIGTGQSTDTQYF. The CDR3 nucleotides read TGTGCCAGTAGTATCGGGACAGGGCAATCTACAGATACGCAGTATTTT.

In this sample, this clone turned up many times. The chain recombines TRBV15 with TRBJ1-5; D not certain. The CDR3 totals 13 residues. Germline V gene sequence: CDR1 LNHNV, CDR2 YYDKDF (reference sequence). V lost 3 bases and J 13 bases, leaving 16 bases between the germline ends. DNA for the CDR3: TGTGCCACCAGCAGCCTAAAGGCAGGTCCTCAGCATTTT. It is translated as CATSSLKAGPQHF.

The rearrangement uses TRBV18 and TRBJ1-4, with D uncertain. The CDR3 has 15 residues. Trimming cost V 0 bases and J 8 bases, with 13 bases left between them. Germline V lookup: CDR1 KGHSH, CDR2 LQKENI. CDR3 loop: CASSPPNRAGEKLFF. The CDR3 DNA is TGTGCCAGCTCACCACCGAACCGGGCGGGGGAAAAACTGTTTTTT. Based on the CDR3 plus reference TRBV18 and TRBJ1-4, the full variable domain is NAGVMQNPRHLVRRRGQEARLRCSPMKGHSHVYWYRQLPEEGLKFMVYLQKENIIDESGMPKERFSAEFPKEGPSILRIQQVVRGDSAAYFCASSPPNRAGEKLFFGSGTQLSVL.

For this clone: The sample carries other DNA sequences with the same CDR3. The chain employs TRBV18 and TRBJ2-2, with D possibly being TRBD1 (5 bases). The V and J ends lost 0 bases and 0 bases respectively, with 8 bases between them. The CDR3 contains 16 residues. CDR1 and CDR2 (germline): KGHSH, LQKENI. The CDR3 coding sequence is TGTGCCAGCTCACCACCAAAGGGGACGAACACCGGGGAGCTGTTTTTT. Protein: CASSPPKGTNTGELFF.

This clone occurred once. The CDR3 DNA sequence: TGTGCCAGCAGCTTTGCGTCTGAAACTAGCAATCAGCCCCAGCATTTT. Translation gives CASSFASETSNQPQHF. The chain recombines TRBV5-5 with TRBJ1-5; D uncertain. CDR1 and CDR2 (germline): SGHKS, YYEKEE (reference sequence). The CDR3 totals 16 residues. Trimming left V 2 bases short and J 0 bases short, with 12 bases between.

This clone was seen a single time. The chain links TRBV2 to TRBJ2-5; TRBD1 might be the D (6 bases). This CDR3 has 13 residues. Germline CDR1 SNHLY, CDR2 FYNNEI. The V end was cut by 4 bases, the J end by 5 bases, with 11 bases between. The CDR3 nucleotides read TGTGCCAGCAGTGCTTTCGACAGGGAGACCCAGTACTTC. It yields the protein CASSAFDRETQYF.

The rearrangement joins TRBV6-5 to TRBJ1-4; D gene uncertain. The CDR3 has 15 amino acids. Germline lookup yields CDR1 MNHEY and CDR2 SVGAGI. V shed 2 bases and J shed 8 bases, with 15 bases lying between them. CDR3 residues: CASSYDGGIGEKLFF. In DNA form, the CDR3 reads TGTGCCAGCAGTTACGATGGAGGGATAGGAGAAAAACTGTTTTTT.

The rearrangement uses TRBV10-1 and TRBJ2-3; 9 bases match TRBD2. There are 14 residues in the CDR3. Germline V gives CDR1 WNHNN, CDR2 SYGVQD (reference sequence). Losses at the gene ends were 6 bases for V and 1 base for J; bases not matched to a gene: 2. The DNA of the CDR3 is TGCGCCAGCAGAGCTAGCGGGGGCACAGATACGCAGTATTTT. Encoded protein: CASRASGGTDTQYF.

This clone was recorded once. V is TRBV7-2 and J is TRBJ2-5; D unclear. Germline assignment: CDR1 SGHTA and CDR2 FQGNSA. The CDR3 has 13 residues. V was clipped by 0 bases and J by 6 bases, with 8 bases between them. CDR3 in amino acids: CASSLATLQTQYF. CDR3 bases: TGTGCCAGCAGCTTAGCCACCCTTCAGACCCAGTACTTC.

This chain links TRBV6-5 with TRBJ1-2, with TRBD1 as a possible D gene (5 bases). The CDR3 length is 14 residues. Trimming cost V 2 bases and J 2 bases, with 9 bases left between them. Germline lookup yields CDR1 MNHEY and CDR2 SVGAGI. CDR3 sequence reads: CASSYRGGNYGYTF. CDR3 nucleotide sequence: TGTGCCAGCAGTTACAGGGGCGGAAACTATGGCTACACCTTC.

On this clone: Germline is not matched at one junction end, which may reflect a read error. V and J are TRBV6-5 and TRBJ2-1, with TRBD2 matching 14 bases. The CDR3 has 15 amino acids. CDR1 MNHEY and CDR2 SVGAGI come from the germline V gene. The CDR3 loop reads CASSYWTSGRSEQFF. The CDR3 DNA follows: TGTGCCAGCAGCTACTGGACTAGCGGGAGGAGTGAGCAGTTCTTC.

The chain combines TRBV7-8 with TRBJ2-5; 7 nucleotides align to TRBD2. In germline, CDR1 is SGHVS, CDR2 FQNEAQ. CDR3 length: 14 residues. The trim removed 1 base at V and 4 bases at J, leaving 3 bases unmatched. The CDR3 loop is CASSLGGGGETQYF. In DNA, the CDR3 is TGTGCCAGCAGCTTAGGGGGGGGTGGAGAGACCCAGTACTTC.

The genes are TRBV9 and TRBJ1-2, with 8 bases aligning to TRBD1. V lost 4 bases to trimming and J lost 5 bases; unmatched junction nucleotides: 7. The CDR3 has 14 residues. Germline V gene lookup returns CDR1 SGDLS and CDR2 YYNGEE. CDR3 sequence: CASSKKTGDYGYTF. The CDR3 nucleotides read TGTGCCAGCAGCAAAAAGACAGGGGATTATGGCTACACCTTC.

This clone was seen once. The chain has TRBV5-1 and TRBJ2-3; TRBD2 matches 14 bases. Germline-derived CDR1 and CDR2 are SGHRS and YFSETQ. V shed 5 bases, J shed 2 bases, and the junction held 4 bases outside the gene matches. The CDR3 totals 16 residues. DNA of the CDR3: TGCGCCAGCAGAACGGGACTAGCGGGAGACACAGATACGCAGTATTTT. Protein: CASRTGLAGDTDTQYF.

The chain uses TRBV19 and TRBJ1-4; no clear D. V gave up 0 bases and J gave up 7 bases, with 9 bases separating them. Germline V gene data show CDR1 as LNHDA and CDR2 as SQIVND (reference sequence). This CDR3 has 14 amino acids. The CDR3 is CASSIDTGVEKLFF. As DNA, the CDR3 is TGTGCCAGTAGTATAGACACGGGCGTTGAAAAACTGTTTTTT.

This chain connects TRBV7-2 to TRBJ2-2, with D perhaps TRBD2 (5 bases). Germline lookup yields CDR1 SGHTA and CDR2 FQGNSA. V was trimmed by 4 bases and J by 6 bases, leaving 12 bases between them. CDR3 length: 14 residues. The CDR3 is CASSSQLVSGELFF. The CDR3 DNA follows: TGTGCCAGCAGCTCCCAACTAGTTTCCGGGGAGCTGTTTTTT.

This clone was seen more than once but under ten times. The CDR3 loop is CASSQTTLAATDTQYF. In DNA form, the CDR3 reads TGCGCCAGCAGCCAAACCACACTAGCGGCCACAGATACGCAGTATTTT. The genes are TRBV4-1 and TRBJ2-3, with 8 positions matching TRBD2. This CDR3 region has 16 residues. The germline gives CDR1 MGHRA, CDR2 YSYEKL. V shed 2 bases, J shed 2 bases, and the junction held 6 bases outside the gene matches.

This clone came up a few times. V gene TRBV27 combines with J gene TRBJ2-7, with TRBD1 matching 10 bases. The CDR3 runs to 16 residues. The junction had 10 bases not matched to a gene; V was cut back by 5 bases and J by 3 bases. Germline assignment: CDR1 MNHEY and CDR2 SMNVEV (reference sequence). The CDR3 nucleotides read TGTGCCAGCAGTACACGCTGGGACAGGGGTAGCTACGAGCAGTACTTC. It codes for CASSTRWDRGSYEQYF.

The CDR3 DNA reads TGCAGCGTTGACAGGGGGCAGGATGGCTACACCTTC. It encodes CSVDRGQDGYTF. The chain couples TRBV29-1 to TRBJ1-2, with 8 bases lining up with TRBD1. There are 12 residues in the CDR3. The germline CDR1 and CDR2 sequences are SQVTM and ANQGSEA. After removal of 3 bases from V and 6 bases from J, the junction contained 3 bases not matched to a gene.

The V and J genes are TRBV2 and TRBJ2-3; the match to TRBD2 covers 8 bases. The CDR3 spans 14 residues. V dropped 5 bases and J dropped 2; count of bases not matched to a gene: 3. CDR1 and CDR2 (germline): SNHLY, FYNNEI. CDR3 amino acids: CASSFSGITDTQYF. The DNA of the CDR3 is TGTGCCAGCAGTTTTAGCGGGATCACAGATACGCAGTATTTT. The full variable domain, rest sourced from reference TRBV2 and TRBJ2-3, is EPEVTQTPSHQVTQMGQEVILRCVPISNHLYFYWYRQILGQKVEFLVSFYNNEISEKSEIFDDQFSVERPDGSNFTLKIRSTKLEDSAMYFCASSFSGITDTQYFGPGTRLTVL.